This T cell receptor beta chain was sequenced for a study of T cells after yellow fever vaccination. About the research overall: SMART-Seq v4 Ultra Low Input prepared libraries from low-cell fractions. Study-wide results and caveats: The study found a weaker secondary response that peaked faster, day 5 versus 15. Only a minor proportion of clonotypes was detected across both CD4 and CD8 compartments.

The CDR3 length is 15 residues. Germline V gene sequence: CDR1 SGHTA, CDR2 FQGTGA. V lost 5 bases, J lost 2 bases, and 6 bases stayed unmatched. This clonotype was found a few times. Its specificity is not known. The authors made TCR cDNA by 5'RACE template switching, adding a universal primer site and UMIs. From the 5' RACE reads, TCRdb called clonotypes with MiXCR, one entry per CDR3 protein. The sample carries about 58,000 distinct CDR3 sequences, more than 5.5% recorded once. This TCR was recovered from a man younger than 35 who received the YFV17D yellow fever vaccine. The starting material was CD8+ T cells sorted from PBMCs, obtained on the day of the first yellow fever vaccination. The V call is TRBV7-3, the J call TRBJ2-3, with TRBD1 matching over 8 bases. The CDR3 DNA is TGTGCCAGCAGCCCCAGGACAGGGAACACAGATACGCAGTATTTT. Amino acid sequence: CASSPRTGNTDTQYF.